These 9 T cell receptor beta chains came from one sample sequenced in a study of blood T cell repertoires in COVID-19. Sequencing was performed with immunoSEQ multiplex PCR; in TCRdb, only in-frame clones are kept and a portion is missing. This repertoire shows 200,000 or so clones, under 90% found once; its top ten account for roughly a tenth. Sequencing was done on a sample of peripheral blood. These receptors were taken from a woman older than 75 with COVID-19, enrolled during active disease.

The V gene is TRBV5-4, the J gene TRBJ1-2; TRBD1 might be the D (5 bases). There are 15 residues in the CDR3. V lost 2 bases and J 0 bases, leaving 11 bases between the germline ends. The V gene's germline CDR1 is SGHNT and CDR2 YYREEE (reference sequence). Here the CDR3 DNA reads TGTGCCAGCAGCTTTGCGACAGAAACTAACTATGGCTACACCTTC. Amino acid sequence: CASSFATETNYGYTF.

This chain connects TRBV7-6 to TRBJ2-2; D might be TRBD1 (5 bases). V lost 2 bases and J lost 0, with 10 bases in between. CDR1 and CDR2 (germline): SGHVS, FNYEAQ. The CDR3 extends over 16 amino acids. The CDR3 DNA reads TGTGCCAGCAGCTTACAGGAGACAGCGAACACCGGGGAGCTGTTTTTT. This gives the protein CASSLQETANTGELFF.

The rearrangement joins TRBV5-5 to TRBJ2-4, with D possibly TRBD2 on 6 matching bases. Trimming removed 6 bases at V and 13 bases at J, with 14 bases between. This CDR3 is 11 amino acids long. Germline lookup yields CDR1 SGHKS and CDR2 YYEKEE (reference sequence). The CDR3 DNA sequence: TGTGCCAGCAACCTTGGGGGGAAGCAGTACTTC. Residues: CASNLGGKQYF.

The sample holds one count of this clone. The chain has TRBV3-1 (or the pseudogene TRBV3-2) and TRBJ1-2; D remains ambiguous. V gave up 0 bases and J gave up 8 bases, with 13 bases separating them. This CDR3 region has 14 residues. CDR1 and CDR2 (germline): LGHDT, YNNKEL (reference sequence). The CDR3 is CASSQDAAGLGYTF. Here the CDR3 DNA reads TGTGCCAGCAGCCAAGACGCCGCAGGCTTAGGCTACACCTTC.

This chain connects TRBV24-1 to TRBJ2-1; D is ambiguous. CDR1 is KGHDR, CDR2 SFDVKD, per germline. Trimming took off 8 bases at V and 9 bases at J, with 16 bases between the two ends. The CDR3 sequence is 13 residues long. CDR3 DNA sequence: TGTGCCACCAAGCGTGGGTTGATGGGTGAGCAGTTCTTC. This encodes CATKRGLMGEQFF.

The chain employs TRBV24-1 and TRBJ1-2; D is undetermined. Germline V CDR1 and CDR2: KGHDR, SFDVKD. The CDR3 runs 14 residues. Trimming cost V 3 bases and J 5 bases, with 12 bases left between them. Here the CDR3 DNA reads TGTGCCACCAGTGATAGCGGACGGCCGTATGGCTACACCTTC. Its protein product is CATSDSGRPYGYTF.

The chain recombines TRBV6-5 with TRBJ2-7; D might be TRBD1 (6 bases). Per the germline V gene, CDR1 is MNHEY and CDR2 is SVGAGI. Deletions cut 4 bases from V and 5 bases from J, with 12 bases between. This CDR3 has 13 amino acids. The chain's CDR3 is CASSSVPGDEQYV. CDR3 nucleotide sequence: TGTGCCAGCAGTTCAGTCCCAGGGGACGAGCAGTACGTC.

This clone was detected a few times. J is TRBJ1-5 and V is TRBV5-1; 7 nucleotides match TRBD1. CDR3 length: 15 amino acids. After removal of 0 bases from V and 3 bases from J, the junction contained 3 bases not matched to a gene. Germline V gene data show CDR1 as SGHRS and CDR2 as YFSETQ. The CDR3 sequence: CASSLEGQYNQPQHF. The CDR3 coding sequence is TGCGCCAGCAGCTTGGAGGGACAGTACAATCAGCCCCAGCATTTT.

The chain has TRBV28 and TRBJ1-2, with unresolved D. V gave up 7 bases and J gave up 0 bases, with 15 bases separating them. The CDR3 has 15 residues. CDR1 is MDHEN and CDR2 is SYDVKM in the germline V gene. This CDR3 reads CASTRGMVTNYGYTF. The CDR3 DNA follows: TGTGCCAGCACTCGAGGCATGGTTACTAACTATGGCTACACCTTC.